This TCR beta chain was observed in a study of T cell repertoires in cytomegalovirus infection. Overall study context: Public TCR beta signatures marked donors with CMV infection and the matching HLA.

This clonotype was counted many times. CDR3 length equals 13 residues. Trimming took 6 bases from V and 11 from J, leaving 17 bases between them. TCRdb called the reads again in MiXCR, with one record for every CDR3 protein. The data contain approximately 76,000 distinct CDR3 sequences, around 3.4% of them singletons. Material for sequencing was PBMCs. The sequence derives from a human donor in good health (CMV status not recorded). Some clones in this sample may be carry-over from other donors' samples. The rearrangement uses TRBV12-3 or TRBV12-4 and TRBJ2-1, with D maybe TRBD1 (6 bases). DNA of the CDR3: TGTGCCAGCAGGGTACTAAGGGGACATCAGCAGTTCTTC. This codes for CASRVLRGHQQFF.